The rows below give T cell receptor beta chains drawn from one sample of a study of response to subunit inactivated influenza vaccine. TCRdb reprocessed the RT-PCR reads via MiXCR and lists one record per CDR3 protein. The table lists about 700,000 distinct CDR3 sequences, about 14% of them singletons. Specimen: PBMCs from blood, collected 14 days before vaccination. These receptors all stem from a man between 50 and 59 years old who received an inactivated influenza vaccine. The CDR3 runs from the conserved cysteine through the conserved F or W. D genes are given only for firm matches. Rows may omit the clone size; those that give it use once, few, many or a size class.

>TRBJ2-3|TRBV28|few|TRBD1
CASSWDRGPTDTQYF
TGTGCCAGCAGTTGGGACAGGGGGCCCACAGATACGCAGTATTTT
>TRBJ2-6|TRBV29-1|-|TRBD1
CSVPQGAPGANVLTF
TGCAGCGTTCCGCAGGGGGCTCCTGGGGCCAACGTCCTGACTTTC
>TRBJ1-3|TRBV12-3/TRBV12-4|-|TRBD1
CASRGTGGWNTIYF
TGTGCCAGCAGAGGGACAGGGGGCTGGAACACCATATATTTT
>TRBJ2-7|TRBV7-2|few|-
CASSRSSSAGFYEQYF
TGTGCCAGCAGCCGGTCTTCGTCGGCGGGGTTTTACGAGCAGTACTTC
>TRBJ2-1|TRBV5-5|-|TRBD2
CASNLWTSGGDEQFF
TGTGCCAGCAACCTATGGACTAGCGGGGGTGATGAGCAGTTCTTC
>TRBJ2-3|TRBV18|few|-
CASSPSLATGADTQYF
TGTGCCAGCTCACCATCCCTAGCGACCGGAGCAGATACGCAGTATTTT
>TRBJ2-7|TRBV6-2/TRBV6-3|-|-
CASSYWGERTPYEQYF
TGTGCCAGCAGTTATTGGGGTGAGAGGACCCCCTACGAGCAGTACTTC
>TRBJ2-1|TRBV10-3|few|TRBD2
CAIRGLAAEQFF
TGTGCCATCCGGGGACTAGCGGCTGAGCAGTTCTTC
>TRBJ2-7|TRBV20-1|-|TRBD1
CSARDRGKAYEQYF
TGCAGTGCAAGAGACAGGGGGAAGGCCTACGAGCAGTACTTC
>TRBJ2-1|TRBV27|many|-
CASSFFAYNEQFF
TGTGCCAGCAGTTTTTTCGCCTACAATGAGCAGTTCTTC
>TRBJ2-3|TRBV11-2|-|-
CASSLGSSDTQYF
TGTGCCAGCAGCTTAGGTAGTTCAGATACGCAGTATTTT
>TRBJ1-4|TRBV20-1|-|-
CSASRGRSNEKLFF
TGCAGTGCTAGCCGCGGGAGATCTAATGAAAAACTGTTTTTT
>TRBJ2-7|TRBV20-1|-|-
CSASVPRDPATEQYF
TGCAGTGCTAGTGTACCCCGGGACCCAGCGACCGAGCAGTACTTC
>TRBJ2-7|TRBV19|-|TRBD1
CASSTGGTYEQYF
TGTGCCAGTAGTACAGGGGGAACCTACGAGCAGTACTTC
>TRBJ1-2|TRBV28|few|-
CASSLSGPYGYTF
TGTGCCAGCAGTTTATCGGGCCCCTATGGCTACACCTTC
>TRBJ2-4|TRBV20-1|-|-
CSAIKPRGTKNIQYF
TGCAGTGCTATTAAGCCCCGGGGAACCAAAAACATTCAGTACTTC
>TRBJ2-1|TRBV11-2|-|-
CASSLRGDSSYNEQFF
TGTGCCAGCAGCTTACGGGGAGACAGCTCCTACAATGAGCAGTTCTTC
>TRBJ2-5|TRBV29-1|-|-
CSVRLNQETQYF
TGCAGCGTCAGACTAAACCAAGAGACCCAGTACTTC
>TRBJ2-7|TRBV27|-|TRBD1
CASSSRQGGNEQYF
TGTGCCAGCAGTTCCCGACAGGGGGGGAACGAGCAGTACTTC
>TRBJ2-7|TRBV7-9|-|TRBD1
CASSLEQGASHEQYF
TGTGCCAGCAGCTTAGAACAGGGGGCTTCCCACGAGCAGTACTTC
>TRBJ1-2|TRBV7-2|many|TRBD1
CASSPSTGGAYGYTF
TGTGCCAGCAGTCCATCCACAGGGGGCGCTTATGGCTACACCTTC
>TRBJ1-1|TRBV5-1|-|TRBD1
CASSRWDSYLNTEAFF
TGCGCCAGCAGCAGATGGGACAGTTACCTGAACACTGAAGCTTTCTTT
>TRBJ2-7|TRBV20-1|-|-
CSAGGVEIAYEQYF
TGCAGTGCCGGCGGCGTGGAAATCGCCTACGAGCAGTACTTC
>TRBJ1-1|TRBV5-1|-|TRBD1
CASSLNRGLGAEAFF
TGCGCCAGCAGCTTGAACAGGGGGCTCGGCGCTGAAGCTTTCTTT
>TRBJ2-2|TRBV12-3/TRBV12-4|medium-sized|-
CASSFGATFNTGELFF
TGTGCCAGCAGTTTTGGGGCGACTTTCAACACCGGGGAGCTGTTTTTT
>TRBJ2-5|TRBV3-1|-|TRBD2
CASSPRLAGQETQYF
TGTGCCAGCAGTCCCAGACTAGCGGGGCAAGAGACCCAGTACTTC
>TRBJ2-2|TRBV11-2|many|-
CASSPDSLGELFF
TGTGCCAGCAGCCCAGACTCCCTCGGGGAGCTGTTTTTT
>TRBJ2-1|TRBV24-1|few|TRBD2
CATSDGLAGAQGGNEQFF
TGTGCCACCAGTGATGGACTAGCGGGAGCTCAGGGCGGGAATGAGCAGTTCTTC
>TRBJ2-1|TRBV5-6|few|TRBD2
CASSFSLRGALSSYNEQFF
TGTGCCAGCAGCTTCTCACTGCGGGGGGCCCTGAGCTCCTACAATGAGCAGTTCTTC
>TRBJ1-6|TRBV3-1|-|TRBD1
CASSQSSARTGNSPLHF
TGTGCCAGCAGCCAGTCCTCCGCTAGGACAGGTAATTCACCCCTCCACTTT
>TRBJ2-3|TRBV5-6|-|-
CASSLGWDDTQYF
TGTGCCAGCAGCTTGGGTTGGGACGATACGCAGTATTTT
>TRBJ1-1|TRBV20-1|few|-
CSALTENTEAFF
TGCAGTGCCCTAACAGAGAACACTGAAGCTTTCTTT
>TRBJ2-5|TRBV7-9|-|TRBD2
CASSSATSTVETQYF
TGTGCCAGCAGCTCCGCGACTAGCACAGTAGAGACCCAGTACTTC
>TRBJ2-3|TRBV4-3|-|TRBD2
CASSQEALAGGRDTQYF
TGCGCCAGCAGCCAAGAGGCCCTAGCGGGGGGGCGGGATACGCAGTATTTT
>TRBJ2-5|TRBV10-3|-|-
CATEAQETQYF
TGTGCTACGGAGGCCCAAGAGACCCAGTACTTC
>TRBJ2-6|TRBV10-3|-|-
CAISEQQESSSGANVLTF
TGTGCCATCAGTGAACAACAGGAATCGAGTTCTGGGGCCAACGTCCTGACTTTC
>TRBJ1-1|TRBV12-3/TRBV12-4|few|TRBD1
CASSVTGGTEAFF
TGTGCCAGCAGTGTGACAGGGGGCACTGAAGCTTTCTTT
>TRBJ2-7|TRBV5-1|-|TRBD1
CASSLDRGWDEQYF
TGCGCCAGCAGCCTGGACAGGGGATGGGACGAGCAGTACTTC
>TRBJ2-5|TRBV7-6|few|TRBD2
CASSDAGPGLAVGETQYF
TGTGCCAGCAGCGATGCAGGGCCGGGCCTAGCGGTTGGGGAGACCCAGTACTTC
>TRBJ2-2|TRBV10-3|-|-
CAISGLGRDTGELFF
TGTGCCATCAGCGGCCTGGGGAGAGACACCGGGGAGCTGTTTTTT